The table lists the clone carrying this TCR beta chain with a count of one. The data belong to a study of OX40 agonist ivuxolimab in advanced cancers. Germline V gene data show CDR1 as MNHNY and CDR2 as SVGAGI (reference sequence). There are 16 residues in the CDR3. With 2 bases clipped from V and 1 base from J, the junction kept 7 bases outside the gene matches. Only in-frame clones appear in the TCRdb table, and some are missing; sequencing was by immunoSEQ multiplex PCR. The repertoire holds tens of thousands of clones, with 92% as singletons. The chain combines TRBV6-6 with TRBJ2-5; 7 bases agree with TRBD2. The receptor was derived from an adult with an advanced solid tumor such as melanoma, head and neck, liver or kidney cancer. The starting material was CD4+ or CD8+ T cells sorted from blood, obtained in a trial of the OX40 agonist ivuxolimab. This CDR3 is CASSYLRGGAQETQYF. The CDR3 nucleotides are TGTGCCAGCAGTTACCTAAGGGGAGGGGCCCAAGAGACCCAGTACTTC.